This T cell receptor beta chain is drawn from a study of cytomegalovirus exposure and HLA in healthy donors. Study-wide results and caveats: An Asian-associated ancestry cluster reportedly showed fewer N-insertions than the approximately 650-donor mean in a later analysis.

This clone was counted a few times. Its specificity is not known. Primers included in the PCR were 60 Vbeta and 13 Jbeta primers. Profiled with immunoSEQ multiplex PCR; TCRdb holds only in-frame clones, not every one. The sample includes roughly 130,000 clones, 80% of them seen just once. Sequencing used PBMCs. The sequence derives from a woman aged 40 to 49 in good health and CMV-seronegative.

CDR3 sequence: CSVEETRRHGGQYF. The CDR3 DNA sequence: TGCAGCGTTGAGGAGACTAGACGGCACGGGGGCCAGTACTTC. The chain joins TRBV29-1 to TRBJ2-5; D possibly corresponds to TRBD2 (6 bases). V lost 3 bases, J lost 10 bases, and 21 bases lay in between. Germline V lookup: CDR1 SQVTM, CDR2 ANQGSEA. The CDR3 sequence is 14 residues long.